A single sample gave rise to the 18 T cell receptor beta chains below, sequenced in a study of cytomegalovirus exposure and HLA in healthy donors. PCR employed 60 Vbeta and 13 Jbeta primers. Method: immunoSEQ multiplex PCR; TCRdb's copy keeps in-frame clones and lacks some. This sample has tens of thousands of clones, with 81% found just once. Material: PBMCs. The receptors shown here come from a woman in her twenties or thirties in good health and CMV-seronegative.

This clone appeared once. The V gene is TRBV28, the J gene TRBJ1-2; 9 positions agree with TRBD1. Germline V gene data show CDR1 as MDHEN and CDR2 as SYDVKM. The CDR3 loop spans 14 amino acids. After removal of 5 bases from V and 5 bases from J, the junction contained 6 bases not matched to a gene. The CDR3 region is CASSPQGAGYGYTF. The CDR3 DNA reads TGTGCCAGCAGTCCACAGGGGGCAGGGTATGGCTACACCTTC.

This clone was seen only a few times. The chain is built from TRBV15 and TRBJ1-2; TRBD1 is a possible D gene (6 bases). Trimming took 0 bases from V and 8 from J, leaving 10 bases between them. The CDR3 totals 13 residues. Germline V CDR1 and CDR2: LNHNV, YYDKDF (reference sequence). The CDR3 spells CATSRDNRVGYTF. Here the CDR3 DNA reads TGTGCCACCAGCAGAGACAACAGGGTGGGCTACACCTTC.

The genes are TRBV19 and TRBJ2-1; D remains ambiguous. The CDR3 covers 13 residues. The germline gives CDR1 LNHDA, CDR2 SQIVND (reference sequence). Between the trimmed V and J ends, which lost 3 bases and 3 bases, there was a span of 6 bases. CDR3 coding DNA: TGTGCCAGTAGTATTCCCGGCTACAATGAGCAGTTCTTC. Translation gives CASSIPGYNEQFF.

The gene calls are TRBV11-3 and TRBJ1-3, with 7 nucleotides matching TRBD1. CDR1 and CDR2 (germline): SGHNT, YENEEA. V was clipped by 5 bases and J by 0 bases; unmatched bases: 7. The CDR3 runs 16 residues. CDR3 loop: CASSRTGAGSGNTIYF. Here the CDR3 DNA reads TGTGCCAGCAGCCGTACAGGGGCCGGCTCTGGAAACACCATATATTTT.

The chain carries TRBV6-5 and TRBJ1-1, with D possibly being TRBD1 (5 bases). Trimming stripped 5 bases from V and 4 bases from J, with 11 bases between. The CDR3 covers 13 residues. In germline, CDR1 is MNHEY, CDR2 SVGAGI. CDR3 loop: CASSPRGGTEAFF. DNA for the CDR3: TGTGCCAGCAGTCCACGGGGGGGCACTGAAGCTTTCTTT.

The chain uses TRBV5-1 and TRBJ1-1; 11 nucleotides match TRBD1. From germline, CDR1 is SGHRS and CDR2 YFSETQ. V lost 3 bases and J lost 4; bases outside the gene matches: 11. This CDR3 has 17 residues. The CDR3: CASSSTGQGVQGTEAFF. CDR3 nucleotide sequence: TGCGCCAGCAGCTCAACGGGACAGGGGGTTCAGGGCACTGAAGCTTTCTTT.

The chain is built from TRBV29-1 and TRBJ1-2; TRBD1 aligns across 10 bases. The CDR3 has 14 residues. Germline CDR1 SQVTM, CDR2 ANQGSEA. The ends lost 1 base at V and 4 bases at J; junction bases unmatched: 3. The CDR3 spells CSVEAWTGGYGYTF. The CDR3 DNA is TGCAGCGTTGAAGCTTGGACAGGGGGCTATGGCTACACCTTC.

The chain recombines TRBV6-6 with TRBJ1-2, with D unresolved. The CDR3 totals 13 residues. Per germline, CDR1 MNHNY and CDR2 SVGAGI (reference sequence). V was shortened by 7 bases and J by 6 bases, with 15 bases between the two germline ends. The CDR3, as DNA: TGTGCCAGCACCCCGCGGCAATTTGATGGCTACACCTTC. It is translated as CASTPRQFDGYTF.

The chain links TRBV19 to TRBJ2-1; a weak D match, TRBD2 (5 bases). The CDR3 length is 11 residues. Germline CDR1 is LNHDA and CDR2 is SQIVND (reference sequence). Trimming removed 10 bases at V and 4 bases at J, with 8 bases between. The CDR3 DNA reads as TGTGCCACCCGACTATACAATGAGCAGTTCTTC. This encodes CATRLYNEQFF. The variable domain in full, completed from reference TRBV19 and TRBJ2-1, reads DGGITQSPKYLFRKEGQNVTLSCEQNLNHDAMYWYRQDPGQGLRLIYYSQIVNDFQKGDIAEGYSVSREKKESFPLTVTSAQKNPTAFYLCATRLYNEQFFGPGTRLTVL.

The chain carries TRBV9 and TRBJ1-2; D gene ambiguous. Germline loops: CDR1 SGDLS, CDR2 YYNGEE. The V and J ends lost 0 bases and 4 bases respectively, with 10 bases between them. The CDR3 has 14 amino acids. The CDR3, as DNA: TGTGCCAGCAGCGTAGAATCGGGAACCTATGGCTACACCTTC. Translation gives CASSVESGTYGYTF.

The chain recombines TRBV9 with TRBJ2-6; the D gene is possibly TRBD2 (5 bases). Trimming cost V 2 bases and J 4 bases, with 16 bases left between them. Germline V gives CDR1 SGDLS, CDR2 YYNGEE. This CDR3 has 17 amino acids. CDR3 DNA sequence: TGTGCCAGCAGCGTGACCCCCAATGCGGGCGGGGCCAACGTCCTGACTTTC. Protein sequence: CASSVTPNAGGANVLTF.

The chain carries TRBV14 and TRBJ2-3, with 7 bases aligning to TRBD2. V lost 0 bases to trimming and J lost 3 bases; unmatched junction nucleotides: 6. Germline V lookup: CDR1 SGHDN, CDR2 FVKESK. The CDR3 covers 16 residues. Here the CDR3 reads CASSQEAGVITDTQYF. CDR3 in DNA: TGTGCCAGCAGCCAAGAGGCGGGAGTGATAACAGATACGCAGTATTTT.

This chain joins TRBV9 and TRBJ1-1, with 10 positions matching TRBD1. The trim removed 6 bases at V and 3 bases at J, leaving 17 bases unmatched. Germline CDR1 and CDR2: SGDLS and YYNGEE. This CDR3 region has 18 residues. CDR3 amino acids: CASTRRSVRDRGDTEAFF. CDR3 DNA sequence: TGTGCCAGCACCCGTAGATCGGTGCGGGACAGGGGCGACACTGAAGCTTTCTTT.

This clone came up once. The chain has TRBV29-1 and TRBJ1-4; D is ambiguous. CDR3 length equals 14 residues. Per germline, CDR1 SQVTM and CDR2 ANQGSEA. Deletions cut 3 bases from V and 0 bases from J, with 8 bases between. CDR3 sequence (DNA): TGCAGCGTTGATTCAACTGCAACTAATGAAAAACTGTTTTTT. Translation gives CSVDSTATNEKLFF.

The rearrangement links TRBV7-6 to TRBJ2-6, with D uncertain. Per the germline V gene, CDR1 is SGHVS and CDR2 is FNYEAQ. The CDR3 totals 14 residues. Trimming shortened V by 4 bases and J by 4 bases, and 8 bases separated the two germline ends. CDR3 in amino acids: CASSSLGGANVLTF. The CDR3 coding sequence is TGTGCCAGCAGCTCCCTGGGCGGGGCCAACGTCCTGACTTTC.

The CDR3: CASSKDISYEQYF. In DNA, the CDR3 is TGTGCCAGCAGCAAGGACATCTCCTACGAGCAGTACTTC. The chain links TRBV7-3 to TRBJ2-7; weak D call: TRBD1 (5 bases). Germline lookup yields CDR1 SGHTA and CDR2 FQGTGA. CDR3 length: 13 amino acids. With 5 bases removed from V and 0 bases from J, the gap between germline ends came to 8 bases. The complete variable domain, with remaining parts taken from reference TRBV7-3 and TRBJ2-7, reads GAGVSQTPSNKVTEKGKYVELRCDPISGHTALYWYRQSLGQGPEFLIYFQGTGAADDSGLPNDRFFAVRPEGSVSTLKIQRTERGDSAVYLCASSKDISYEQYFGPGTRLTVT.

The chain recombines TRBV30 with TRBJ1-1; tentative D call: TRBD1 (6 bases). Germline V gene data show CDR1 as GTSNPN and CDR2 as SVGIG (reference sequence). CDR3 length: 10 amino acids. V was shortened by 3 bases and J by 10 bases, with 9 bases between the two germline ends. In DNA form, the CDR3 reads TGTGCCTGGAGGGACAGAGGAGCTTTCTTT. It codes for CAWRDRGAFF.

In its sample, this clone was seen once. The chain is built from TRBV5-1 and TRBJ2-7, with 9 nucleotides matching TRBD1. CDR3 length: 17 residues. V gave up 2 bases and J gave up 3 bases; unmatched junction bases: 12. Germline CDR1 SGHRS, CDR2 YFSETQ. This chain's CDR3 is CASSFTAGGTGRYEQYF. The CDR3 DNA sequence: TGCGCCAGCAGCTTTACGGCGGGCGGGACAGGGCGCTACGAGCAGTACTTC.